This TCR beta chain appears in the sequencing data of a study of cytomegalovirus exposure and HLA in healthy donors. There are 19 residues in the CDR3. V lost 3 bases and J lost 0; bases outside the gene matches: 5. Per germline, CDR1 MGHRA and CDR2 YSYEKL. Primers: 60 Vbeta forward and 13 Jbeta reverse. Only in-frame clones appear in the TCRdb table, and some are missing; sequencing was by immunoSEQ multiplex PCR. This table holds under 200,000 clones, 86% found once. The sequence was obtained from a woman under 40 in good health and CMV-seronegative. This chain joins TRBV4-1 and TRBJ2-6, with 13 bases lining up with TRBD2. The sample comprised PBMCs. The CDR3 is CASSHPTSGGASGANVLTF. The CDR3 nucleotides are TGCGCCAGCAGCCACCCAACTAGCGGGGGGGCCTCTGGGGCCAACGTCCTGACTTTC.